These 4 T cell receptor beta chains came from one sample sequenced in a study of blood T cell repertoires in COVID-19. TCRdb's table, derived via immunoSEQ multiplex PCR, lists solely in-frame clones and lacks some. The sample lists 150,000 to 250,000 clones, approximately 82% occurring once. Sequenced: peripheral blood. Every receptor here comes from a human donor with acute or convalescent COVID-19. The donor label of this sample is uncertain.

The chain couples TRBV3-1 (or the pseudogene TRBV3-2) to TRBJ1-1; the D gene is possibly TRBD1 (6 bases). The germline V and J ends were trimmed by 3 bases and 3 bases, with 11 bases remaining between them. CDR1 is LGHDT, CDR2 YNNKEL, per germline (reference sequence). The CDR3 is 14 amino acids. The CDR3: CASSHHREHTEAFF. The CDR3 bases are TGTGCCAGCAGCCACCACAGGGAGCACACTGAAGCTTTCTTT.

The sample holds a few counts of this clone. The chain uses TRBV19 and TRBJ1-2; D is unclear. Between the trimmed V and J ends, which lost 8 bases and 5 bases, there was a span of 12 bases. The V gene's germline CDR1 is LNHDA and CDR2 SQIVND (reference sequence). This CDR3 spans 12 amino acids. The CDR3 reads CASEARLYGYTF. CDR3 coding DNA: TGTGCCAGTGAAGCTCGACTTTATGGCTACACCTTC.

CDR3 DNA sequence: TGCGCCAGCAGCCAAGAAGTTGTTAGGCGGGGCTCCTACAATGAGCAGTTCTTC. Its translation is CASSQEVVRRGSYNEQFF. The V gene is TRBV4-3, the J gene TRBJ2-1; weak D call: TRBD2 (6 bases). The ends were cut back, 0 bases at V and 0 bases at J, with 15 bases in the middle. Germline CDR1 LGHNA, CDR2 YSLEER. This CDR3 is built from 18 residues.

V usage is TRBV7-2 and J usage is TRBJ2-3, with 11 bases lining up with TRBD2. CDR1 SGHTA and CDR2 FQGNSA come from the germline V gene. This CDR3 comprises 18 residues. V lost 6 bases, J lost 0 bases, and 11 bases stayed unmatched. The CDR3 region is CASSSRVTSGASTDTQYF. CDR3 coding DNA: TGTGCCAGCAGTTCCCGAGTGACTAGCGGGGCTAGCACAGATACGCAGTATTTT.